This T cell receptor beta chain stems from a study of cytomegalovirus exposure and HLA in healthy donors. About the research overall: One earlier analysis, a look at some 180 million T cells, found about 110 million unique TCR beta sequences. Study-wide findings and caveats: Later analysis placed DRB1 highest and HLA-C lowest in TCR association rates, which differed by HLA locus.

Germline V gene sequence: CDR1 SGHDT, CDR2 YYEEEE. The V gene end was trimmed by 4 bases and the J gene end by 1 base; junction bases not matched to a gene: 13. The CDR3 extends over 17 amino acids. Notes on this clone: Its matching antigen is unknown.

The PCR had 60 Vbeta and 13 Jbeta primers. Original processing notes: In a later analysis, around 10 million of some 80 million unique beta chains occurred in at least two donors. Data came from immunoSEQ multiplex PCR; TCRdb stores just in-frame clones and leaves some out. For V, J and clone size, that table is used; D and trimming come from the DNA. The sample contains 110,000 or so clones, around 72% of which appear only once. Sequencing used PBMCs. The chain carries TRBV5-6 and TRBJ1-2; 7 bases fit TRBD1. The sequence was obtained from a young man in good health and CMV-seronegative. CDR3 sequence (DNA): TGTGCCAGCAGCCGGGGGCCGCGGGACAGAGTTAACTATGGCTACACCTTC. This sequence encodes CASSRGPRDRVNYGYTF.